This TCR beta chain was retrieved from a study of technical replicates of blood from several donors. Using immunoSEQ multiplex PCR, the repertoire was profiled, and TCRdb retains in-frame clones only, with some absent. This sample has 68,000 or so clones, with roughly 92% found just once. V shed 0 bases and J 2 bases; nucleotides not matched to a gene: 5. The CDR3 length is 15 residues. Per germline, CDR1 SGHNT and CDR2 YYREEE (reference sequence). The chain combines TRBV5-4 with TRBJ2-7; 7 bases agree with TRBD1. Sequencing was done on a sample of PBMCs. This receptor was taken from a human donor in good health. Some clones in this sample may be carry-over from other donors' samples. The CDR3 region has the DNA TGTGCCAGCAGCTTGGGACAGGGAATCGCCTACGAGCAGTACTTC. It specifies CASSLGQGIAYEQYF.